This T cell receptor beta chain is drawn from a study of shared clonotypes between healthy human individuals. Study results and caveats: Non-shared clonotypes displayed generation probabilities falling below those of clonotypes present in all four donors.

Investigators spread the genomic DNA of each subset evenly over several immunoSEQ plates. Using immunoSEQ multiplex PCR, the repertoire was profiled, and TCRdb retains in-frame clones only, with some absent. Here the sample spans 800,000 to 1,200,000 clones, approximately 78% being singletons. Turning to this clone: The target antigen is unknown.

This CDR3 has 16 residues. The V end was cut by 2 bases, the J end by 2 bases, with 13 bases between. Per the germline V gene, CDR1 is SGHRS and CDR2 is YFSETQ. Investigators divided CD4+ cells into CD45RA+ naive and CD45RA-negative memory subsets. The sample comprised memory CD4+ T cells from PBMCs. Stated subset: CD45RA-negative fraction. V and J are TRBV5-1 and TRBJ1-4, with a possible D match to TRBD1 (6 bases). This receptor was obtained from a man aged 18 to 30 in good health. Some clones in this sample may be carry-over from other donors' samples. Written as DNA, the CDR3 is TGCGCCAGCAGCTTATCTACAGGGCTTACTAATGAAAAACTGTTTTTT. Its protein is CASSLSTGLTNEKLFF.